Listed here is a single TCR beta chain. The antigen remains unidentified. Measured with immunoSEQ multiplex PCR; TCRdb has only the in-frame clones, and not every one. The sample lists about 120,000 clones, 88% occurring once. The sample belongs to a study of T cell responses to AZD1222 COVID-19 vaccine. Broader study findings: Rises in breadth and depth of Spike-specific TCRs came after two AZD1222 doses. There were mostly white British donors and more females than males, and clonal diversity was possibly underestimated.

The CDR3 loop spans 12 amino acids. Germline CDR1 is SGHNT and CDR2 is YENEEA. The trim removed 6 bases at V and 7 bases at J, leaving 2 bases unmatched. This material consisted of peripheral blood, taken on day 0 of AZD1222 vaccination. This clonotype was sampled from an adult in good health. V and J are TRBV11-3 and TRBJ2-1; 8 positions agree with TRBD2. The CDR3 is CASRPGGNEQFF. The DNA for the CDR3 is TGTGCCAGCAGGCCGGGGGGGAATGAGCAGTTCTTC.